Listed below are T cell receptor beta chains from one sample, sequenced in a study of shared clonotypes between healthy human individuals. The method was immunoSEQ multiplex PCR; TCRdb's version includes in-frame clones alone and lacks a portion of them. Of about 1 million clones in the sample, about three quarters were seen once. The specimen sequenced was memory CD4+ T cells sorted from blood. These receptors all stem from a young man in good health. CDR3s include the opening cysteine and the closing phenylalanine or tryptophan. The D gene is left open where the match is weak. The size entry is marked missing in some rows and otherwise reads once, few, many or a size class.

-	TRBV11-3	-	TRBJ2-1	CASSPHFFVGESNEQFF	TGTGCCAGCAGCCCACACTTCTTTGTGGGCGAGAGTAATGAGCAGTTCTTC
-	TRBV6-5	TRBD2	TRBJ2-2	CASSFSGTSFTGELFF	TGTGCCAGCAGTTTTTCCGGGACTAGCTTCACCGGGGAGCTGTTTTTT
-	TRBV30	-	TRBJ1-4	CAWSPGATNEKLFF	TGTGCCTGGAGTCCGGGCGCAACTAATGAAAAACTGTTTTTT
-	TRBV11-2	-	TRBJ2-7	CASSLAQTNEQYF	TGTGCCAGCAGCTTAGCCCAGACCAACGAGCAGTACTTC
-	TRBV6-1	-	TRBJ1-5	CASSEGSRGNQPQHF	TGTGCCAGCAGTGAGGGATCCCGGGGCAATCAGCCCCAGCATTTT
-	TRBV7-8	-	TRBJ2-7	CASSSPAYEQYF	TGTGCCAGCAGCTCGCCCGCTTACGAGCAGTACTTC
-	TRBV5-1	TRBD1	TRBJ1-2	CASSPGQGAAGYTF	TGCGCCAGCAGCCCCGGACAGGGGGCGGCTGGCTACACCTTC
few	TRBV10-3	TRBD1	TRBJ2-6	CAISGGQKGANVLTF	TGTGCCATCAGTGGGGGACAGAAGGGGGCCAACGTCCTGACTTTC
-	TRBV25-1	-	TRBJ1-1	CASSEWHAWSTEAFF	TGTGCCAGCAGTGAATGGCACGCCTGGAGCACTGAAGCTTTCTTT
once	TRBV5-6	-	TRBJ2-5	CASSSPSGLRETQYF	TGTGCCAGCAGCTCCCCTTCCGGGCTCCGGGAGACCCAGTACTTC
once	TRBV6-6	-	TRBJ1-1	CASSYSQLNTEAFF	TGTGCCAGCAGTTACTCACAGCTTAACACTGAAGCTTTCTTT
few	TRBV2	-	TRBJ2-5	CASSPWSQETQYF	TGTGCCAGCAGCCCGTGGTCCCAAGAGACCCAGTACTTC
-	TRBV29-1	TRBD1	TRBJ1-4	CSVKQGQGEKLFF	TGCAGCGTCAAACAGGGGCAAGGTGAAAAACTGTTTTTT
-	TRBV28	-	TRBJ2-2	CATPGPNTGELFF	TGTGCCACCCCCGGGCCGAACACCGGGGAGCTGTTTTTT
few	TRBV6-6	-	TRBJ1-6	CATRAPGQNSPLHF	TGTGCCACAAGGGCGCCGGGACAAAATTCACCCCTCCACTTT
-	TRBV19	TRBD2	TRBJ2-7	CASSESSGRILLYF	TGTGCCAGTAGCGAATCTAGCGGGAGGATCCTGCTGTACTTC
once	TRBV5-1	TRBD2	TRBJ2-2	CATRDGLAGSTGELFF	TGCGCCACCAGGGATGGACTAGCGGGATCTACCGGGGAGCTGTTTTTT
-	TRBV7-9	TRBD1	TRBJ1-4	CASSLEGQIEKLFF	TGTGCCAGCAGCTTAGAGGGACAGATTGAAAAACTGTTTTTT
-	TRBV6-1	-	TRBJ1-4	CASILDLTNEKLFF	TGTGCCAGCATCCTGGACCTAACTAATGAAAAACTGTTTTTT
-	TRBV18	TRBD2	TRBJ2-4	CASSPPPTSMGLAKNIQYF	TGTGCCAGCTCACCACCGCCGACTAGCATGGGACTAGCCAAAAACATTCAGTACTTC
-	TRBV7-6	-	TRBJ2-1	CASSTLNEQFF	TGTGCCAGCAGCACCCTAAATGAGCAGTTCTTC
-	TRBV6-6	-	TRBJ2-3	CASSSGQGSTDTQYF	TGTGCCAGCAGTTCGGGGCAGGGGAGCACAGATACGCAGTATTTT